The entry below describes one T cell receptor beta chain. The data derive from a study of CD8 T cells in ankylosing spondylitis. Construction of TCR beta libraries was performed using quantitative 5'-RACE with molecular barcodes. Using its own MiXCR run on the 5' RACE reads, TCRdb lists one record per CDR3 protein. The sample holds some 340,000 distinct CDR3 sequences, approximately 14% seen once. The sequenced material came from blood, either unsorted or a sorted T cell fraction (not recorded which). The source is a male donor with ankylosing spondylitis or in good health (not recorded which).

In DNA form, the CDR3 reads TGTGCCAGCAGCAGGGCAGGTTGGAACACTGAAGCTTTCTTT. Protein product: CASSRAGWNTEAFF. The J gene is TRBJ1-1, the V gene TRBV3-1; D gene ambiguous. V shed 5 bases and J shed 1 base, with 11 bases lying between them. The CDR3 contains 14 residues. Germline V gene sequence: CDR1 LGHDT, CDR2 YNNKEL (reference sequence).